Shown below are 25 T cell receptor beta chains from a single sample sequenced in a study of blood T cell repertoires in COVID-19 (dated by TCRdb to the early 2020s). The library was produced with the immunoSEQ multiplex PCR assay. TCRdb took over this immuneACCESS table, retaining in-frame rearrangements with V and J assigned. Such tables are incomplete; in checked studies, under half of the missing clones stem from an unresolved V gene, and the remainder is unexplained. The sample profile shows approximately 240,000 clones; 75% to 85% of them were found once. The top ten clones comprise roughly 1.3% of the sample. Sequencing was carried out using peripheral blood. The receptors come from a woman younger than 45 with COVID-19, enrolled during active disease.

The chain carries TRBV4-3 and TRBJ2-7, with 7 positions matching TRBD2. CDR1 LGHNA and CDR2 YSLEER come from the germline V gene. The CDR3 totals 16 residues. Losses at the gene ends were 0 bases for V and 2 bases for J; bases not matched to a gene: 7. This CDR3 reads CASSQDQAGIPYEQYF. The CDR3, as DNA: TGCGCCAGCAGCCAAGATCAAGCGGGGATCCCCTACGAGCAGTACTTC.

The chain combines TRBV6-1 with TRBJ1-6; D is uncertain. Trimming cost V 2 bases and J 8 bases, with 10 bases left between them. Germline V CDR1 and CDR2: MNHNS, SASEGT. The CDR3 length is 14 residues. CDR3 sequence reads: CASSEKFQDSPLHF. As DNA, the CDR3 is TGTGCCAGCAGTGAAAAGTTTCAGGATTCACCCCTCCACTTT.

A few counts support this clone. The chain joins TRBV30 to TRBJ1-5; tentatively, D is TRBD1 (5 bases). This CDR3 is 13 amino acids long. V dropped 1 base and J dropped 2 bases, with 6 bases sitting between them. CDR1 and CDR2 from the germline V gene are GTSNPN and SVGIG (reference sequence). This CDR3 is CAWSAQGNQPQHF. CDR3 coding DNA: TGTGCCTGGAGTGCACAGGGCAATCAGCCCCAGCATTTT.

The genes are TRBV10-1 and TRBJ2-7, with D possibly TRBD2 on 6 matching bases. The CDR3 runs 16 residues. CDR1 is WNHNN, CDR2 SYGVQD, per germline (reference sequence). V dropped 7 bases and J dropped 2 bases, with 21 bases sitting between them. CDR3 DNA sequence: TGCGCCAGCAATGCGAGGTGCGGGACTGGTACCTACGAGCAGTACTTC. Its protein is CASNARCGTGTYEQYF.

V and J are TRBV7-2 and TRBJ2-1; TRBD2 agrees at 11 bases. Germline CDR1 SGHTA, CDR2 FQGNSA. The CDR3 consists of 17 residues. Trimming removed 2 bases from V and 9 bases from J; junction bases left unmatched: 12. The CDR3 DNA reads TGTGCCAGCAGCTTATTCCTCTCGCTAGCGGGAGGAGGTGAGCAGTTCTTC. Its translation: CASSLFLSLAGGGEQFF.

This sequence joins TRBV28 and TRBJ2-3, with 8 bases that match TRBD2. The CDR3 loop spans 18 amino acids. Unmatched junction bases numbered 14, after V lost 5 bases and J lost 1 base. Germline CDR1 MDHEN, CDR2 SYDVKM. The DNA for the CDR3 is TGTGCCAGCAGTCCCACATCTAGCGGGTACGGCGGCACAGATACGCAGTATTTT. It encodes CASSPTSSGYGGTDTQYF.

The chain recombines TRBV5-6 with TRBJ1-2, with D tentatively TRBD1 (5 bases). CDR1 SGHDT and CDR2 YYEEEE come from the germline V gene. The CDR3 extends over 15 amino acids. The V end lost 4 bases, the J end lost 2 bases, and 15 bases lay between the germline ends. The CDR3 reads CASSRSSAGNYGYTF. CDR3 DNA: TGTGCCAGCAGCCGATCGAGTGCAGGGAACTATGGCTACACCTTC.

The rearrangement uses TRBV21-1 and TRBJ1-2; the table gives TRBD1 as D, unverified against the DNA. TRBV21-1 is a known pseudogene. This CDR3 contains 17 residues. The CDR3 here is CASSKVGQSYSFYGYTF. DNA of the CDR3: TGTGCCAGCAGCAAAGTGGGGCAGTCCTACTCCTTCTATGGCTACACCTTC.

The chain uses TRBV6-2 or TRBV6-3 and TRBJ2-3; 12 positions match TRBD2. Trimming cost V 5 bases and J 2 bases; bases outside gene matches: 5. The CDR3 runs 16 residues. Germline lookup yields CDR1 MNHEY and CDR2 SVGEGT. Here the CDR3 reads CASSQTSGGPTDTQYF. In DNA form, the CDR3 reads TGTGCCAGCAGTCAGACTAGCGGGGGCCCCACAGATACGCAGTATTTT.

This chain uses TRBV2 with TRBJ1-6, with D possibly being TRBD1 (6 bases). Trimming stripped 3 bases from V and 9 bases from J, with 12 bases between. The CDR3 consists of 14 residues. CDR1 and CDR2 from the germline V gene are SNHLY and FYNNEI. CDR3 amino acids: CASSDFMGASPLHF. The CDR3 DNA sequence: TGTGCCAGCAGTGATTTTATGGGGGCTTCACCCCTCCACTTT.

The chain carries TRBV4-3 and TRBJ2-7; D remains ambiguous. Per germline, CDR1 LGHNA and CDR2 YSLEER. The CDR3 has 17 amino acids. Trimming removed 0 bases from V and 7 bases from J, with 22 bases in between. The CDR3 is CASSQDPPLAALSEQYF. The DNA of the CDR3 is TGCGCCAGCAGCCAAGATCCCCCCCTTGCGGCCCTTAGTGAGCAGTACTTC.

This chain connects TRBV19 to TRBJ1-4; 7 positions agree with TRBD1. Germline V CDR1 and CDR2: LNHDA, SQIVND (reference sequence). CDR3 length equals 16 residues. V was pared by 4 bases and J by 5 bases, with 10 bases of the junction left unmatched. The chain's CDR3 is CASSRRDSSKNEKLFF. CDR3 sequence (DNA): TGTGCCAGTAGTAGACGGGACAGCTCTAAGAATGAAAAACTGTTTTTT.

The chain employs TRBV7-2 and TRBJ2-7; the match to TRBD2 covers 8 bases. The germline CDR1 and CDR2 sequences are SGHTA and FQGNSA. This CDR3 is 13 amino acids long. V shed 4 bases, J shed 9 bases, and the junction held 8 bases outside the gene matches. The CDR3 loop is CASSSTSGGRQYF. For the CDR3, the DNA is TGTGCCAGCAGCTCCACTAGCGGCGGGCGGCAGTACTTC.

CDR3 in DNA: TGTGCCAGCAGTTTCGGGACTAGCGCCGAGCAGTACTTC. Amino acid sequence: CASSFGTSAEQYF. This chain connects TRBV27 to TRBJ2-7, with TRBD2 matching over 10 bases. CDR3 length: 13 residues. With 3 bases clipped from V and 6 bases from J, the junction kept 2 bases outside the gene matches. From germline, CDR1 is MNHEY and CDR2 SMNVEV (reference sequence).

The chain uses TRBV28 and TRBJ1-2; D is uncertain. Trimming pared 3 bases from V and 5 bases from J, leaving 7 bases between. The CDR3 length is 12 residues. Looked up from germline, CDR1 is MDHEN and CDR2 is SYDVKM. CDR3 sequence (DNA): TGTGCCAGCAGTTTTTACAGATATGGCTACACCTTC. Encoded protein: CASSFYRYGYTF.

The J gene is TRBJ2-7, the V gene TRBV21-1; TRBD2 is taken as the D call from the table, unchecked against the DNA. TRBV21-1 is classified as a pseudogene. CDR3 size: 15 residues. The CDR3, as DNA: TGTGCCAGCATTTCAAGCCGTCCGTACCTCGACGAGCAGTACTTC. Translated: CASISSRPYLDEQYF.

The CDR3 loop is CASSFGQGAYYGYTF. Here the CDR3 DNA reads TGTGCCAGCAGCTTCGGACAGGGGGCCTACTATGGCTACACCTTC. The rearrangement uses TRBV7-2 and TRBJ1-2; 11 bases are shared with TRBD1. After removal of 3 bases from V and 3 bases from J, the junction contained 3 bases not matched to a gene. CDR1 is SGHTA, CDR2 FQGNSA, per germline. This CDR3 has 15 residues.

This clone was seen just once. CDR3 bases: TGTGCCAGCAGCTTGGGACAGGGCTATGGCTACACCTTC. It translates to CASSLGQGYGYTF. The chain joins TRBV11-1 to TRBJ1-2; 9 nucleotides align to TRBD1. Trimming at V came to 3 bases and at J to 4 bases, leaving 0 bases not matched to a gene. The germline CDR1 and CDR2 sequences are SGHAT and FQDESV (reference sequence). The CDR3 is 13 amino acids.

V is TRBV2 and J is TRBJ2-1, with 8 nucleotides matching TRBD2. Germline V gene lookup returns CDR1 SNHLY and CDR2 FYNNEI. V trimming: 1 base; J trimming: 6 bases; junction bases outside the gene matches: 5. The CDR3 loop spans 15 amino acids. CDR3 protein: CASSEEREPLNEQFF. The CDR3 bases are TGTGCCAGCAGTGAAGAGCGGGAGCCTCTCAATGAGCAGTTCTTC.

This chain connects TRBV21-1 to TRBJ1-4; TRBD1, as called in the table, went unchecked against the DNA. TRBV21-1 is given as a pseudogene. CDR3 length equals 13 residues. In DNA form, the CDR3 reads TGTGCCACCCAGGGTCAGGGTAATGAAAAACTGTTTTTT. Translating gives CATQGQGNEKLFF.

The DNA of the CDR3 is TGTGCCAGCAGCATTGGGACAGGGGGCGCGGATGAGCAGTTCTTC. Encoded protein: CASSIGTGGADEQFF. V gene TRBV13 combines with J gene TRBJ2-1; 12 nucleotides agree with TRBD1. With V trimmed by 5 bases and J by 8 bases, 7 bases remained unmatched. The length of the CDR3 is 15 residues. Germline lookup yields CDR1 PRHDT and CDR2 FYEKMQ (reference sequence).

The rearrangement joins TRBV6-1 to TRBJ1-2; D perhaps matches TRBD1 (5 bases). This CDR3 is 18 amino acids long. Trimming removed 2 bases from V and 4 bases from J, with 23 bases in between. The germline V gene has CDR1 MNHNS and CDR2 SASEGT. CDR3 bases: TGTGCCAGCAGTGAAAATCTGGGGGGGGGTTTATGGGGCTATGGCTACACCTTC. Amino acids: CASSENLGGGLWGYGYTF.

V gene TRBV19 combines with J gene TRBJ1-5, with 7 bases matching TRBD1. The germline V gene has CDR1 LNHDA and CDR2 SQIVND (reference sequence). The CDR3 is 15 residues long. The ends lost 6 bases at V and 0 bases at J; junction bases unmatched: 5. The CDR3 DNA reads TGTGCCAGTAGAGACAGGGAACATAGCAATCAGCCCCAGCATTTT. The encoded protein is CASRDREHSNQPQHF.

The chain has TRBV7-2 and TRBJ2-2; 8 nucleotides line up with TRBD2. The J segment lost 6 bases and the V segment lost 5 bases, leaving 14 bases of the junction unmatched. The CDR3 is made up of 17 amino acids. Germline V CDR1 and CDR2: SGHTA, FQGNSA. The CDR3 DNA reads TGTGCCAGCAGCCTTGTAGCCGGGGGGGGCTCCCCCGGGGAGCTGTTTTTT. Translated: CASSLVAGGGSPGELFF.

The rearrangement uses TRBV2 and TRBJ2-2; 11 bases map to TRBD2. The CDR3 runs to 18 residues. Germline V gene sequence: CDR1 SNHLY, CDR2 FYNNEI. Germline trimming cut 8 bases from V and 7 bases from J; bases unmatched to any gene: 18. CDR3 loop: CASGRPRFSGGVVGELFF. The CDR3 DNA reads as TGTGCCAGCGGTCGGCCCCGTTTTAGCGGGGGGGTTGTCGGGGAGCTGTTTTTT.